The 27 T cell receptor beta chains reported below all come from one sample, sequenced in a study of T cell repertoires in cytomegalovirus infection. TCRdb independently ran MiXCR on the reads; one entry per CDR3 protein. The table records roughly 500,000 distinct CDR3 sequences, 16% of them present only once. The specimen was CD8+ T cells from PBMCs. These receptors were obtained from a human donor in good health (CMV status not recorded). Some clones in this sample may be carry-over from other donors' samples.

This clonotype has ten or more counts. The rearrangement links TRBV7-8 to TRBJ1-4, with D uncertain. The V end lost 1 base, the J end lost 7 bases, and 16 bases lay between the germline ends. CDR1 and CDR2 (germline): SGHVS, FQNEAQ. The CDR3 sequence is 16 residues long. The CDR3 loop is CASSLEGYGGAEKLFF. DNA for the CDR3: TGTGCCAGCAGCTTAGAAGGGTATGGAGGTGCTGAAAAACTGTTTTTT.

The chain recombines TRBV20-1 with TRBJ2-3, with 11 bases lining up with TRBD2. Trimming took 5 bases from V and 0 from J; bases not matched to a gene: 7. This CDR3 is 16 amino acids long. CDR1 DFQATT and CDR2 SNEGSKA come from the germline V gene (reference sequence). The DNA for the CDR3 is TGCAGTGCTTCATCGGGACTAGCGGAAAGCACAGATACGCAGTATTTT. Encoded protein: CSASSGLAESTDTQYF.

The rearrangement joins TRBV9 to TRBJ2-4; tentatively, D is TRBD2 (6 bases). V dropped 3 bases and J dropped 12 bases, with 13 bases sitting between them. The CDR3 extends over 12 amino acids. In germline, CDR1 is SGDLS, CDR2 YYNGEE. CDR3 region: CASSGGGADQYF. The CDR3 bases are TGTGCCAGCAGCGGAGGCGGGGCGGATCAGTACTTC.

This clonotype was counted many times. The V and J genes are TRBV19 and TRBJ2-5, with D perhaps being TRBD1 or TRBD2 (5 bases each). Germline CDR1 reads LNHDA; CDR2 reads SQIVND (reference sequence). CDR3 length equals 14 residues. V was cut by 6 bases and J by 4 bases, with 15 bases left in between. CDR3 nucleotide sequence: TGTGCCAGTAGCGGACTCGGGGACCTAGAGACCCAGTACTTC. Its translation: CASSGLGDLETQYF.

The chain is built from TRBV20-1 and TRBJ2-1; 10 bases line up with TRBD1. V dropped 4 bases and J dropped 7; count of bases not matched to a gene: 4. This CDR3 has 13 amino acids. CDR1 is DFQATT and CDR2 is SNEGSKA in the germline V gene (reference sequence). The CDR3 DNA reads as TGCAGTGCTACCGGACAGGGGGGGAATGAGCAGTTCTTC. This translates into CSATGQGGNEQFF.

A few counts support this clonotype. The rearrangement joins TRBV12-3 or TRBV12-4 to TRBJ2-1; a possible D gene is TRBD2 (6 bases). This CDR3 comprises 10 residues. Between the trimmed V and J ends, which lost 4 bases and 14 bases, there was a span of 9 bases. CDR3 sequence (DNA): TGTGCCAGCAGTTCGGGGGAGAAGTTCTTC. Translation gives CASSSGEKFF.

This clonotype has at least ten counts. The V and J genes are TRBV11-2 and TRBJ2-7, with D possibly TRBD1 on 5 matching bases. CDR1 and CDR2 (germline): SGHAT, FQNNGV. CDR3 size: 14 residues. Trimming took off 3 bases at V and 0 bases at J, with 9 bases between the two ends. CDR3 nucleotide sequence: TGTGCCAGCAGCTTTCCAGGGAACTCCTACGAGCAGTACTTC. Amino acids: CASSFPGNSYEQYF.

The chain joins TRBV27 to TRBJ1-5; the match to TRBD1 covers 7 bases. Germline V CDR1 and CDR2: MNHEY, SMNVEV (reference sequence). J was trimmed by 3 bases and V by 4 bases; bases with no gene match: 6. The CDR3 runs to 15 residues. Here the CDR3 reads CASSSRTGDNQPQHF. The DNA for the CDR3 is TGTGCCAGCAGTTCTAGGACAGGAGACAATCAGCCCCAGCATTTT.

This clonotype was recorded many times. The rearrangement links TRBV10-3 to TRBJ2-6; tentatively, D is TRBD1 (5 bases). The CDR3 length is 15 residues. V lost 6 bases and J lost 3, with 12 bases in between. Germline V gives CDR1 ENHRY, CDR2 SYGVKD. The CDR3 DNA follows: TGTGCCATCAGAGGGGATCCCTATGGGGCCAACGTCCTGACTTTC. This sequence encodes CAIRGDPYGANVLTF.

This clonotype was seen repeatedly, ten times or more. The chain has TRBV5-6 and TRBJ1-1; D remains ambiguous. Germline V CDR1 and CDR2: SGHDT, YYEEEE. CDR3 size: 15 residues. Trimming removed 0 bases at V and 2 bases at J, with 11 bases between. The CDR3 DNA reads as TGTGCCAGCAGCTTGGAGGGCCTCCCCAACACTGAAGCTTTCTTT. This gives the protein CASSLEGLPNTEAFF. Combining the CDR3 with reference TRBV5-6 and TRBJ1-1 gives the whole variable domain DAGVTQSPTHLIKTRGQQVTLRCSPKSGHDTVSWYQQALGQGPQFIFQYYEEEERQRGNFPDRFSGHQFPNYSSELNVNALLLGDSALYLCASSLEGLPNTEAFFGQGTRLTVV.

This clonotype was picked up a small number of times. This chain uses TRBV6-4 with TRBJ2-7, with D unclear. The ends were cut back, 5 bases at V and 2 bases at J, with 10 bases in the middle. The V gene's germline CDR1 is MRHNA and CDR2 SNTAGT. The CDR3 length is 13 residues. This CDR3 reads CASSSKRTYEQYF. Written as DNA, the CDR3 is TGTGCCAGCAGTTCCAAGCGTACCTACGAGCAGTACTTC.

A few counts support this clonotype. The chain links TRBV6-5 to TRBJ2-5; D unclear. The germline V gene has CDR1 MNHEY and CDR2 SVGAGI. Trimming shortened V by 0 bases and J by 1 base, and 18 bases separated the two germline ends. This CDR3 region has 18 residues. CDR3 coding DNA: TGTGCCAGCAGTTACTCGGACCTTCGAAGCGCCGCCCAAGAGACCCAGTACTTC. Translated: CASSYSDLRSAAQETQYF.

This clonotype was counted ten times or more. The rearrangement joins TRBV7-6 to TRBJ2-3; 10 nucleotides line up with TRBD1. CDR3 length equals 17 residues. V was pared by 3 bases and J by 0 bases, with 6 bases of the junction left unmatched. Germline V CDR1 and CDR2: SGHVS, FNYEAQ. DNA for the CDR3: TGTGCCAGCAGCTTCTTTGGGACAGGGGCTAGCACAGATACGCAGTATTTT. It yields the protein CASSFFGTGASTDTQYF.

As for this clonotype: The junction and the germline gene differ at one end; a read error may be behind it. This CDR3 reads CASSLGPVNSPPHF. The CDR3 DNA is TGTGCCAGCAGCTTAGGGCCAGTGAATTCACCCCCCCACTTT. V usage is TRBV7-6 and J usage is TRBJ1-6, with no clear D. The length of the CDR3 is 14 residues. Germline V gene lookup returns CDR1 SGHVS and CDR2 FNYEAQ.

The chain employs TRBV6-1 and TRBJ2-1; 7 bases fit TRBD2. Per the germline V gene, CDR1 is MNHNS and CDR2 is SASEGT. This CDR3 region has 15 residues. V lost 6 bases and J lost 0; bases outside the gene matches: 5. CDR3 in amino acids: CASSIGRGSYNEQFF. Written as DNA, the CDR3 is TGTGCCAGCAGCATAGGGAGGGGCTCCTACAATGAGCAGTTCTTC.

This clonotype has a count of ten or more. The chain carries TRBV11-2 and TRBJ1-5; 10 bases line up with TRBD1. Trimming at V came to 5 bases and at J to 6 bases, leaving 4 bases not matched to a gene. The length of the CDR3 is 14 residues. Looked up from germline, CDR1 is SGHAT and CDR2 is FQNNGV. The CDR3, as DNA: TGTGCCAGCAGCCCCGACAGGGGGCTTCAGCCCCAGCATTTT. Translation gives CASSPDRGLQPQHF. Complete variable domain (other parts from reference TRBV11-2 and TRBJ1-5): EAGVAQSPRYKIIEKRQSVAFWCNPISGHATLYWYQQILGQGPKLLIQFQNNGVVDDSQLPKDRFSAERLKGVDSTLKIQPAKLEDSAVYLCASSPDRGLQPQHFGDGTRLSIL.

There are many counts of this clonotype. The chain carries TRBV10-3 and TRBJ1-2; a weak D match, TRBD1 (5 bases). The CDR3 is made up of 13 amino acids. Trimming removed 4 bases from V and 4 bases from J, with 10 bases in between. Germline CDR1 ENHRY, CDR2 SYGVKD. CDR3: CAISGDGSYGYTF. Written as DNA, the CDR3 is TGTGCCATCAGTGGGGACGGCTCCTATGGCTACACCTTC.

This rearrangement joins TRBV6-5 to TRBJ1-2; D might be TRBD1 (5 bases). Trimming removed 2 bases at V and 2 bases at J, with 12 bases between. CDR1 and CDR2 from the germline V gene are MNHEY and SVGAGI. The CDR3 has 15 residues. CDR3 sequence (DNA): TGTGCCAGCAGTTACGCCCCAGGGAAGAACTATGGCTACACCTTC. Protein product: CASSYAPGKNYGYTF.

This clonotype was seen many times. The chain employs TRBV7-9 and TRBJ2-1, with D maybe TRBD2 (6 bases). Germline V gives CDR1 SEHNR, CDR2 FQNEAQ (reference sequence). The CDR3 sequence is 14 residues long. V lost 5 bases and J lost 8, with 16 bases in between. The CDR3 nucleotides read TGTGCCAGCAGCCCGGGACTGGGATGGGATGAGCAGTTCTTC. It specifies CASSPGLGWDEQFF.

This clonotype was detected only a few times. The CDR3: CASSRLTGGPLGTEAFF. CDR3 in DNA: TGTGCCAGTAGCAGACTAACAGGGGGCCCTCTCGGCACTGAAGCTTTCTTT. The rearrangement joins TRBV19 to TRBJ1-1, with 9 bases that match TRBD1. CDR3 length: 17 amino acids. V was clipped by 6 bases and J by 4 bases; unmatched bases: 15. Germline CDR1 and CDR2: LNHDA and SQIVND (reference sequence).

This clonotype was counted ten times or more. The chain carries TRBV7-3 and TRBJ1-2; D gene unclear. Germline values: CDR1 SGHTA, CDR2 FQGTGA. The CDR3 spans 15 residues. Between the trimmed V and J ends, which lost 4 bases and 2 bases, there was a span of 14 bases. In nucleotides, the CDR3 is TGTGCCAGCAGCTCCGGTCGACTGTTAAACTATGGCTACACCTTC. This codes for CASSSGRLLNYGYTF.

This clonotype was counted ten times or more. This chain connects TRBV14 to TRBJ2-1, with TRBD2 as a possible D gene (6 bases). CDR1 and CDR2 from the germline V gene are SGHDN and FVKESK. Deletions cut 0 bases from V and 2 bases from J, with 11 bases between. The CDR3 is made up of 16 amino acids. The CDR3 here is CASSQERGGAYNEQFF. The CDR3 DNA follows: TGTGCCAGCAGCCAAGAGCGGGGAGGTGCCTACAATGAGCAGTTCTTC.

This clonotype was detected ten times or more. J is TRBJ1-1 and V is TRBV4-1, with D maybe TRBD1 (5 bases). This CDR3 comprises 16 residues. Trimming took 4 bases from V and 2 from J, leaving 17 bases between them. The germline CDR1 and CDR2 sequences are MGHRA and YSYEKL. CDR3 bases: TGCGCCAGCAGCCTTGGAGGGGCCCTCGGAAACACTGAAGCTTTCTTT. It is translated as CASSLGGALGNTEAFF.

This clonotype turned up a few times. The chain uses TRBV7-9 and TRBJ1-3; unclear D gene. The CDR3 contains 16 residues. V lost 2 bases and J 1 base, leaving 12 bases between the germline ends. Looked up from germline, CDR1 is SEHNR and CDR2 is FQNEAQ (reference sequence). In DNA, the CDR3 is TGTGCCAGCAGCTTACTTTCCAGCTCATCTGGAAACACCATATATTTT. Its translation is CASSLLSSSSGNTIYF.

The chain couples TRBV5-6 to TRBJ2-1; no clear D. CDR3 length: 12 amino acids. Trimming pared 0 bases from V and 9 bases from J, leaving 7 bases between. Germline lookup yields CDR1 SGHDT and CDR2 YYEEEE. This CDR3 is CASSLGGIEQFF. In DNA form, the CDR3 reads TGTGCCAGCAGCTTGGGGGGAATTGAGCAGTTCTTC.

V is TRBV7-3 and J is TRBJ1-1, with TRBD1 matching over 11 bases. Germline loops: CDR1 SGHTA, CDR2 FQGTGA. The V and J ends lost 6 bases and 4 bases, in that order; junction bases with no gene match: 4. CDR3 length: 14 amino acids. This CDR3 is CASREGTGGTEAFF. CDR3 bases: TGTGCCAGCAGAGAAGGGACAGGGGGCACTGAAGCTTTCTTT.

The CDR3 DNA sequence: TGTGCCAGCAGCGGGCTGGGGGTGGGATTGAATGAGCAGTTCTTC. Translation gives CASSGLGVGLNEQFF. The chain uses TRBV6-6 and TRBJ2-1; the D call may be TRBD1 or TRBD2 (5 bases each). Germline V gene lookup returns CDR1 MNHNY and CDR2 SVGAGI (reference sequence). The germline V and J ends were trimmed by 6 bases and 7 bases, with 19 bases remaining between them. This CDR3 is 15 amino acids long.